This T cell receptor beta chain was documented in a study of CD4 and CD8 cells across lung adenocarcinoma regions. Germline CDR1 and CDR2: LNHNV and YYDKDF (reference sequence). The CDR3 runs 18 residues. Comment on this clonotype: Germline is not matched at one junction end, which may reflect a read error.

Donors had localized lung adenocarcinoma, a non-small cell lung cancer. TCRdb re-derived calls from the PCR reads in MiXCR, one entry per CDR3 protein. The repertoire consists of some 25,000 distinct CDR3 sequences, with roughly 50% occurring once and the leading ten covering approximately 48%. The specimen sequenced was CD8+ T cells from the center of a lung tumor. The chain is built from TRBV15 and TRBJ2-6; 8 nucleotides agree with TRBD2. The TCR sequence derives from a male donor with lung adenocarcinoma. The CD4 and CD8 labels of this study may be unreliable. The CDR3 region has the DNA TGTGCCATCTCAGGGGCTAGCGGGCAAAGGAAGGTCCGGGAGACCCAGTCCTTC. This gives the protein CAISGASGQRKVRETQSF.